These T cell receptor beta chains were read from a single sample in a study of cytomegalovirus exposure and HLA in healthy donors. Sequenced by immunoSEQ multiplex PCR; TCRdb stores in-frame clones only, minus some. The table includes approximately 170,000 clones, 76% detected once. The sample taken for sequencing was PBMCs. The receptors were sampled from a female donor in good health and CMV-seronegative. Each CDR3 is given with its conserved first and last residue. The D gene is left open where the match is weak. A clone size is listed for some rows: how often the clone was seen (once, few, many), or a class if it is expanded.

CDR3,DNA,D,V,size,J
CASHYTGELFF,TGTGCCAGCCACTACACCGGGGAGCTGTTTTTT,NA,TRBV7-2,NA,TRBJ2-2
CASSLLSSVGANVLTF,TGTGCCAGCAGCTTGCTAAGTTCGGTAGGGGCCAACGTCCTGACTTTC,NA,TRBV11-1,NA,TRBJ2-6
CASSQSGQESYEQYF,TGTGCCAGCAGCCAGTCCGGACAGGAATCCTACGAGCAGTACTTC,TRBD1,TRBV4-2,NA,TRBJ2-7
CASSQVGRSYEQYF,TGTGCCAGCAGCCAGGTGGGCAGGTCCTACGAGCAGTACTTC,NA,TRBV5-5,NA,TRBJ2-7
CASRLELQGKSEKLFF,TGCGCCAGCAGACTAGAGTTGCAGGGGAAATCCGAAAAACTGTTTTTT,NA,TRBV4-3,NA,TRBJ1-4
CASSERGGVLQKLFF,TGCGCCAGCAGTGAGAGGGGGGGGGTGTTACAAAAACTGTTTTTT,NA,TRBV4-1,few,TRBJ1-4
CASKTGLHSGNTIYF,TGTGCCAGCAAGACAGGCCTGCACTCTGGAAACACCATATATTTT,NA,TRBV19,NA,TRBJ1-3
CASSQVRGSGSSTDTQYF,TGCGCCAGCAGCCAAGTAAGAGGAAGCGGGAGTAGCACAGATACGCAGTATTTT,TRBD2,TRBV4-1,NA,TRBJ2-3
CASSAPGATYEQYF,TGTGCCAGCAGTGCCCCAGGGGCCACCTACGAGCAGTACTTC,NA,TRBV25-1,NA,TRBJ2-7
CASSVRRSSYNEQFF,TGTGCCAGCAGCGTGCGGAGGAGCTCCTACAATGAGCAGTTCTTC,NA,TRBV7-9,NA,TRBJ2-1
CASSLRQGNEKLFF,TGTGCCAGCAGTTTACGACAGGGTAATGAAAAACTGTTTTTT,TRBD1,TRBV28,NA,TRBJ1-4
CASSLSNYPFETQYF,TGTGCCAGCAGCTTGTCAAACTACCCATTTGAGACCCAGTACTTC,NA,TRBV5-6,NA,TRBJ2-5
CSALDRGFSGNTIYF,TGCAGCGCCTTAGACAGGGGGTTCTCTGGAAACACCATATATTTT,TRBD1,TRBV29-1,NA,TRBJ1-3
CASSSGRQEAFF,TGTGCCAGCAGTTCGGGAAGGCAGGAAGCTTTCTTT,NA,TRBV6-1,once,TRBJ1-1
CASSLTPGQGETQYF,TGTGCCAGCAGCTTAACCCCGGGACAGGGGGAGACCCAGTACTTC,TRBD1,TRBV7-3,NA,TRBJ2-5
CASRPQITNEKLFF,TGTGCCAGCAGGCCACAGATAACTAATGAAAAACTGTTTTTT,NA,TRBV6-4,NA,TRBJ1-4
CASSLSGGLGEQYF,TGCGCCAGCAGCTTGTCGGGGGGATTAGGTGAGCAGTACTTC,TRBD2,TRBV5-1,NA,TRBJ2-5
CASRTGDNEQFF,TGCGCCAGCCGGACAGGGGACAATGAGCAGTTCTTC,TRBD1,TRBV5-1,NA,TRBJ2-1
CAISESADYEQYF,TGTGCCATCAGTGAGTCGGCGGACTACGAGCAGTACTTC,NA,TRBV10-3,NA,TRBJ2-7
CASSGSRTGGREKLFF,TGTGCCAGCAGTGGCTCTCGGACAGGAGGACGTGAAAAACTGTTTTTT,TRBD1,TRBV6-6,NA,TRBJ1-4
CASSQGSNGGGNQPQHF,TGTGCCAGCAGCCAAGGGTCTAACGGGGGGGGGAATCAGCCCCAGCATTTT,NA,TRBV4-2,NA,TRBJ1-5
CAIKPGTGNSPLHF,TGTGCCATCAAACCTGGGACAGGGAATTCACCCCTCCACTTT,TRBD1,TRBV10-3,few,TRBJ1-6
CASSQTSGRTYEQYF,TGTGCCAGCAGCCAGACTAGCGGGAGGACCTACGAGCAGTACTTC,TRBD2,TRBV2,few,TRBJ2-7
CASSPFGTGNIGYTF,TGTGCCAGCAGTCCCTTCGGGACAGGGAATATTGGCTACACCTTC,TRBD1,TRBV28,few,TRBJ1-2
CASTAGLSDTQYF,TGTGCCAGCACCGCGGGTTTGTCGGATACGCAGTATTTT,NA,TRBV6-1,NA,TRBJ2-3
CASSPGTSGASYEQYF,TGTGCCAGCAGCCCGGGAACTAGCGGTGCCTCCTACGAGCAGTACTTC,TRBD2,TRBV5-4,NA,TRBJ2-7
CASSLTSGGSYEQYF,TGTGCCAGCAGCTTAACTAGCGGGGGATCCTACGAGCAGTACTTC,TRBD2,TRBV7-6,NA,TRBJ2-7
CSVARDRASTDTQYF,TGCAGCGTTGCTAGGGACAGGGCAAGCACAGATACGCAGTATTTT,TRBD1,TRBV29-1,NA,TRBJ2-3